The source of this T cell receptor (beta chain) is a study of a mutant IDH1 vaccine in newly diagnosed glioma. Across the whole study: Vaccines began 4-6 weeks after radiotherapy alone, or with temozolomide cycles.

The length of the CDR3 is 13 residues. Germline V gene sequence: CDR1 SGHTA, CDR2 FQGNSA. Trimming left V 3 bases short and J 2 bases short, with 8 bases between. As for time point: week 5, during vaccination. Topical imiquimod accompanied each vaccine dose, which consisted of 300 ug of mutant IDH1 20-mer peptide. Using immunoSEQ multiplex PCR, the repertoire was profiled, and TCRdb retains in-frame clones only, with some absent. Here the sample spans roughly 50,000 clones, 70% to 85% being singletons. With regard to this clone: Its antigen is as yet unknown.

This TCR came from a woman between 18 and 29 years old with glioma. Some clones in this sample may be carry-over from other donors' samples. The gene calls are TRBV7-2 and TRBJ2-7; D ambiguous. The sample here was PBMCs, taken from a glioma patient whose treatment included an IDH1 peptide vaccine. In DNA form, the CDR3 reads TGTGCCAGCAGCTTCGCCGGGCCCTACGAGCAGTACTTC. Amino acid sequence: CASSFAGPYEQYF.